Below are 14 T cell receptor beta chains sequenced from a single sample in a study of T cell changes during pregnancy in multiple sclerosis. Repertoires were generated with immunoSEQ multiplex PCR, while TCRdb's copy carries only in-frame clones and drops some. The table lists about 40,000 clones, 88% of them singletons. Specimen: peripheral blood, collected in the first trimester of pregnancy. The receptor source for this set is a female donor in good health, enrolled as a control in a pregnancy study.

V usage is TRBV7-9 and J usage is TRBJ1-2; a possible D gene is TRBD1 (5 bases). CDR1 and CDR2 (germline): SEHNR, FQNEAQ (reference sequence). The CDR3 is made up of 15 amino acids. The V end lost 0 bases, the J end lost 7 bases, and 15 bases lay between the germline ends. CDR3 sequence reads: CASSLAHDATGGYTF. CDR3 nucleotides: TGTGCCAGCAGCTTAGCGCATGATGCTACAGGTGGCTACACCTTC.

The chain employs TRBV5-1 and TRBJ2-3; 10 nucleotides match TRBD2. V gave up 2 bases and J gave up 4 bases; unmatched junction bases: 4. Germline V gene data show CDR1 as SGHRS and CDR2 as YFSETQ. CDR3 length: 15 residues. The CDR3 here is CASSLSSGSSDTQYF. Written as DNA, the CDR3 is TGCGCCAGCAGCTTATCTAGCGGGAGCTCAGATACGCAGTATTTT.

CDR3 residues: CASSQGAGGVDTGELFF. CDR3 DNA: TGCGCCAGCAGCCAGGGAGCGGGGGGGGTCGATACCGGGGAGCTGTTTTTT. The J gene is TRBJ2-2, the V gene TRBV4-3, with 10 bases that match TRBD2. Germline V gene data show CDR1 as LGHNA and CDR2 as YSLEER. J gave up 5 bases and V 3 bases, and 9 bases lay outside the gene matches. CDR3 length: 17 residues.

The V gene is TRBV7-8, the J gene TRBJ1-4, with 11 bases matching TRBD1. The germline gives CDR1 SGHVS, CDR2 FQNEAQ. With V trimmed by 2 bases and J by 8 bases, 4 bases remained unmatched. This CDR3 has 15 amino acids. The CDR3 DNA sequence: TGTGCCAGCAGCTTAAACCGGGACAGGGGGGAAAAACTGTTTTTT. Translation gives CASSLNRDRGEKLFF.

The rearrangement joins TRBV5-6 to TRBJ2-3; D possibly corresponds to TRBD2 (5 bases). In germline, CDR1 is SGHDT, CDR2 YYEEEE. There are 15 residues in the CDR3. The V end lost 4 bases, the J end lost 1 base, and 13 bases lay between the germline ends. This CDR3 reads CASSGLAVGTDTQYF. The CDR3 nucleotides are TGTGCCAGCAGCGGCCTAGCAGTGGGCACAGATACGCAGTATTTT.

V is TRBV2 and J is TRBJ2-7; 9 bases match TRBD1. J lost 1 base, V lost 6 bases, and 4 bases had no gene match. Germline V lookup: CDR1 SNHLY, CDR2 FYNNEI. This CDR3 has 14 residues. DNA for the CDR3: TGTGCCAGCAGCTCGGGACAGGGATCCTACGAGCAGTACTTC. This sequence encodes CASSSGQGSYEQYF.

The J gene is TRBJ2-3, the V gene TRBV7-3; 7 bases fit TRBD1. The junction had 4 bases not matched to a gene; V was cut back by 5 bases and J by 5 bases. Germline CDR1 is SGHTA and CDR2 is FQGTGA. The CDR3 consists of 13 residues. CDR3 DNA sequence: TGTGCCAGCAGCCCCGGGACAGTAGATACGCAGTATTTT. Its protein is CASSPGTVDTQYF.

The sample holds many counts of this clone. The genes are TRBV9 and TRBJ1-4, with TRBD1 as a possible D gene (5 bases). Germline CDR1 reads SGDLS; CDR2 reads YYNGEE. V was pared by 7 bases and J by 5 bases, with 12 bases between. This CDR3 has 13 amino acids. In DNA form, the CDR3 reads TGTGCCAGCTCGACAGCCCCCAATGAAAAACTGTTTTTT. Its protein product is CASSTAPNEKLFF.

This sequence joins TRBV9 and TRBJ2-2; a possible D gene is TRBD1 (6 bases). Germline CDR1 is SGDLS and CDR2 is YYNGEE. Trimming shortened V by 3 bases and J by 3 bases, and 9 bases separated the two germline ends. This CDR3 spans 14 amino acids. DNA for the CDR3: TGTGCCAGCAGCGGTCAGGGGTACACCGGGGAGCTGTTTTTT. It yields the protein CASSGQGYTGELFF.

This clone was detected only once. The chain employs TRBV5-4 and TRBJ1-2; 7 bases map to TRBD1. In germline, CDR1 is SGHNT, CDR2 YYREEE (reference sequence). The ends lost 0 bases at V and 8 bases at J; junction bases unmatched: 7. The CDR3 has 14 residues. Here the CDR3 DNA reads TGTGCCAGCAGCTTGGCCACAGGGGTGGGAGGCTACACCTTC. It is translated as CASSLATGVGGYTF.

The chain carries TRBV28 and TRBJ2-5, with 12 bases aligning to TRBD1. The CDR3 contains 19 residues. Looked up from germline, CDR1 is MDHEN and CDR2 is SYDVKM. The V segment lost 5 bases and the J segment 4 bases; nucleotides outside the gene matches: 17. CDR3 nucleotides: TGTGCCAGCAGTCTATTAGTGGGTGTGGGGACAGGGGGCCTAGAGACCCAGTACTTC. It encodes CASSLLVGVGTGGLETQYF.

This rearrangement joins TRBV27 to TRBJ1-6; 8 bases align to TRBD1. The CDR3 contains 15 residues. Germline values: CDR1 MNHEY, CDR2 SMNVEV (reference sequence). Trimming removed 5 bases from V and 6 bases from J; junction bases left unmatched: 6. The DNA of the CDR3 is TGTGCCAGCAGTCCCCGGGACAGGCCTAATTCACCCCTCCACTTT. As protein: CASSPRDRPNSPLHF.

The CDR3 loop is CASSVGQGTGANVLTF. The CDR3, as DNA: TGTGCCAGCAGCGTAGGGCAGGGCACTGGGGCCAACGTCCTGACTTTC. The chain joins TRBV9 to TRBJ2-6; D may be TRBD1 (5 bases). Trimming cost V 0 bases and J 2 bases, with 9 bases left between them. Per the germline V gene, CDR1 is SGDLS and CDR2 is YYNGEE. The CDR3 consists of 16 residues. Based on the CDR3 plus reference TRBV9 and TRBJ2-6, the full variable domain is DSGVTQTPKHLITATGQRVTLRCSPRSGDLSVYWYQQSLDQGLQFLIQYYNGEERAKGNILERFSAQQFPDLHSELNLSSLELGDSALYFCASSVGQGTGANVLTFGAGSRLTVL.

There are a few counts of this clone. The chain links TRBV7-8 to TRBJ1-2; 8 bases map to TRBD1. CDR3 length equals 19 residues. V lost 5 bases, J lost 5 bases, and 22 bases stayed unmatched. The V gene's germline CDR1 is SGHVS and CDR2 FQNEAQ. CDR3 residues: CASSPRAKRSGGRDYGYTF. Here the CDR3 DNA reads TGTGCCAGCAGCCCCCGGGCGAAGAGATCAGGGGGCAGGGATTATGGCTACACCTTC.